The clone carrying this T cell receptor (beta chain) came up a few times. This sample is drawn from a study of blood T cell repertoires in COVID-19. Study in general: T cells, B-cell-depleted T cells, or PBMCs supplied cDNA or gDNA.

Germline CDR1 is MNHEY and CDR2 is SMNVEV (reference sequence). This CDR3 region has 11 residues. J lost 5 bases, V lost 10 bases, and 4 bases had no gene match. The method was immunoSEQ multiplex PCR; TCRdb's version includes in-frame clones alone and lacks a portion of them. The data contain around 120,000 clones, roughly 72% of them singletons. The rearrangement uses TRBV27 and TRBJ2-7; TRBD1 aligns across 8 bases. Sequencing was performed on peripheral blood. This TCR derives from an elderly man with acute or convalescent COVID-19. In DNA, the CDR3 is TGTGCCACCCAGGACAGGGACGAGCAGTACTTC. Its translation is CATQDRDEQYF.